This TCR beta chain was obtained from a study of T cells after yellow fever vaccination. Overall study findings and caveats: Contaminants from the bulk population, in the form of abundant clonotypes, could be found in FACS-sorted repertoires.

This CDR3 region has 16 residues. Germline V gene lookup returns CDR1 DFQATT and CDR2 SNEGSKA (reference sequence). V lost 1 base and J 3 bases, leaving 16 bases between the germline ends. As regards this clonotype: Its antigen remains unidentified.

MiXCR was run by TCRdb on the 5' RACE reads, yielding one entry per CDR3 protein. The table shows some 560,000 distinct CDR3 sequences, with roughly a sixth occurring only once. The sequencing used PBMCs, collected about 5 days after the first yellow fever vaccination. The TCR was taken from a man between 18 and 29 years old who received the YFV17D yellow fever vaccine. The V and J genes are TRBV20-1 and TRBJ2-1, with unresolved D. CDR3 amino acids: CSARGPREGYYNEQFF. The CDR3 DNA sequence: TGCAGTGCTAGAGGCCCCCGTGAAGGGTACTACAATGAGCAGTTCTTC.